This T cell receptor beta chain appears in the sequencing data of a study of T cells in Graves' hyperthyroidism and ophthalmopathy. Amplification yielded TCR beta CDR3 regions, with RNA transcripts as the source. The HTBI primer set was used in a first-round RT-PCR of the TCR CDR3. MiXCR, run by TCRdb on the multiplex PCR reads, gives a single entry per CDR3 protein. Counted here are 490,000 or so distinct CDR3 sequences, 15% to 20% occurring once; the ten biggest clones make up approximately 30%. Study outcomes and limitations: Ophthalmopathy was predicted by the model a median of approximately 6 months ahead of onset.

On this clonotype: The antigen is undetermined.

This sequence was found in a woman under 40 with Graves' ophthalmopathy. The sequencing input was blood.

The CDR3, as DNA: TGTGCCAGCAGTTCTCCCCCGTACAATGAGCAGTTCTTC. Its protein product is CASSSPPYNEQFF. The V call is TRBV28, the J call TRBJ2-1, with D unclear. The CDR3 covers 13 residues. The V and J ends lost 4 bases and 4 bases respectively, with 8 bases between them. CDR1 and CDR2 (germline): MDHEN, SYDVKM. The complete variable domain, with remaining parts taken from reference TRBV28 and TRBJ2-1, reads DVKVTQSSRYLVKRTGEKVFLECVQDMDHENMFWYRQDPGLGLRLIYFSYDVKMKEKGDIPEGYSVSREKKERFSLILESASTNQTSMYLCASSSPPYNEQFFGPGTRLTVL.